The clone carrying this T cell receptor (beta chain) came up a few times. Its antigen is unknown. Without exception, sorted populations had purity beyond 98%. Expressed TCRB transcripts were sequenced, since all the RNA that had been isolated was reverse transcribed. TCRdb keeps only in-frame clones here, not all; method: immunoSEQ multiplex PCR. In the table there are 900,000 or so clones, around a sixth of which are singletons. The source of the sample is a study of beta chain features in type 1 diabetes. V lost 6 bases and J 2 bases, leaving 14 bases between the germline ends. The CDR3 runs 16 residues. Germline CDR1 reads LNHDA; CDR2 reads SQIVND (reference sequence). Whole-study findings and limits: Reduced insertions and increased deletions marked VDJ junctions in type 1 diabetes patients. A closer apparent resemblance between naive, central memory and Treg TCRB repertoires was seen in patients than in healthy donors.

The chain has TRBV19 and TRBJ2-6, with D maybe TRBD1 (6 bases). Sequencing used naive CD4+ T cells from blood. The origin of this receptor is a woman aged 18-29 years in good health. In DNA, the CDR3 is TGTGCCAGTAGCCCGAGACAGGCCCCTGGGGCCAACGTCCTGACTTTC. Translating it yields CASSPRQAPGANVLTF.